The 11 T cell receptor beta chains listed next were all sequenced from one sample in a study of CD8 T cells in Susac syndrome. RNA totalling about 0.5 to 1 ug underwent reverse transcription with random hexamers. Using its own MiXCR run on the immunoSEQ multiplex PCR reads, TCRdb lists one record per CDR3 protein. The sample holds under 150,000 distinct CDR3 sequences, 80% to 85% seen once. Sequenced input: CD8+ T cells from PBMCs. Source of these receptors: a human donor with multiple sclerosis.

The V and J genes are TRBV19 and TRBJ1-1; tentative D call: TRBD1 (5 bases). The CDR3 spans 13 residues. V was shortened by 2 bases and J by 4 bases, with 8 bases between the two germline ends. Germline assignment: CDR1 LNHDA and CDR2 SQIVND (reference sequence). Here the CDR3 reads CASSINGATEAFF. CDR3 sequence (DNA): TGTGCCAGTAGTATAAACGGGGCCACTGAAGCTTTCTTT.

The chain couples TRBV7-9 to TRBJ1-2; TRBD1 aligns across 11 bases. Germline CDR1 reads SEHNR; CDR2 reads FQNEAQ (reference sequence). CDR3 length equals 16 residues. The junction had 10 bases not matched to a gene; V was cut back by 5 bases and J by 5 bases. This CDR3 is CASSPHPDRGLYGYTF. CDR3 bases: TGTGCCAGCAGCCCACACCCGGACAGGGGGCTTTATGGCTACACCTTC.

V gene TRBV5-6 combines with J gene TRBJ2-7; D unclear. Germline V CDR1 and CDR2: SGHDT, YYEEEE. The CDR3 totals 9 residues. With 0 bases removed from V and 8 bases from J, the gap between germline ends came to 0 bases. The CDR3 nucleotides are TGTGCCAGCAGCTTGGAGCAGTACGTC. Amino acids: CASSLEQYV.

The chain carries TRBV27 and TRBJ1-3; no definite D call. The CDR3 is 15 residues long. CDR1 MNHEY and CDR2 SMNVEV come from the germline V gene (reference sequence). The V gene lost 1 base and the J gene lost 0 bases, with 7 bases spanning the gap. The DNA for the CDR3 is TGTGCCAGCAGTTTATTCTTGGGCTCTGGAAACACCATATATTTT. Protein product: CASSLFLGSGNTIYF.

The chain links TRBV12-3 or TRBV12-4 to TRBJ1-2; D is unresolved. V was shortened by 2 bases and J by 1 base, with 8 bases between the two germline ends. The length of the CDR3 is 14 residues. The CDR3 coding sequence is TGTGCCAGCAGTTTATGGGGAGTTAACTATGGCTACACCTTC. This codes for CASSLWGVNYGYTF.

The genes are TRBV3-1 and TRBJ2-3, with D possibly being TRBD1 (6 bases). CDR3 length equals 15 residues. Looked up from germline, CDR1 is LGHDT and CDR2 is YNNKEL (reference sequence). Trimming removed 2 bases at V and 4 bases at J, with 13 bases between. This chain's CDR3 is CASSQNSGDPDTQYF. DNA for the CDR3: TGTGCCAGCAGCCAAAACTCAGGGGATCCAGATACGCAGTATTTT.

CDR3 protein: CSVGGPDGYTF. The CDR3 DNA reads as TGCAGCGTTGGTGGGCCCGATGGCTACACCTTC. This chain joins TRBV29-1 and TRBJ1-2; D remains unclear. V shed 4 bases and J shed 6 bases, with 9 bases lying between them. This CDR3 has 11 amino acids. CDR1 and CDR2 from the germline V gene are SQVTM and ANQGSEA. Full variable domain (outside the CDR3, taken from reference TRBV29-1 and TRBJ1-2): SAVISQKPSRDICQRGTSLTIQCQVDSQVTMMFWYRQQPGQSLTLIATANQGSEATYESGFVIDKFPISRPNLTFSTLTVSNMSPEDSSIYLCSVGGPDGYTFGSGTRLTVV.

The chain couples TRBV19 to TRBJ2-1, with 10 bases identical to TRBD2. Germline assignment: CDR1 LNHDA and CDR2 SQIVND (reference sequence). The CDR3 contains 14 residues. The junction had 10 bases not matched to a gene; V was cut back by 8 bases and J by 9 bases. The CDR3 protein is CASCCSGGAGEQFF. The CDR3 nucleotides read TGTGCCAGTTGCTGCAGCGGGGGGGCTGGTGAGCAGTTCTTC.

The V and J genes are TRBV29-1 and TRBJ2-7; no clear D gene. V was trimmed by 5 bases and J by 3 bases, leaving 14 bases between them. Germline-derived CDR1 and CDR2 are SQVTM and ANQGSEA. CDR3 size: 13 residues. In nucleotides, the CDR3 is TGCAGCGTTAGGACCACAGATGGCTACGAGCAGTACGTC. It translates to CSVRTTDGYEQYV.

V usage is TRBV4-2 and J usage is TRBJ2-7, with D possibly being TRBD2 (6 bases). V gave up 0 bases and J gave up 3 bases, with 12 bases separating them. CDR3 length equals 15 residues. CDR1 and CDR2 (germline): LGHNA, YNFKEQ. The CDR3 region is CASSQEVAGSYEQYF. The CDR3 region has the DNA TGTGCCAGCAGCCAAGAGGTGGCGGGGAGCTACGAGCAGTACTTC.

The chain combines TRBV13 with TRBJ2-1, with D tentatively TRBD2 (6 bases). The CDR3 is 14 residues long. The ends were cut back, 5 bases at V and 5 bases at J, with 13 bases in the middle. Germline CDR1 reads PRHDT; CDR2 reads FYEKMQ (reference sequence). CDR3 loop: CASSLAHTNNEQFF. CDR3 coding DNA: TGTGCCAGCAGCCTAGCGCACACCAACAATGAGCAGTTCTTC. Using reference TRBV13 and TRBJ2-1 for the parts outside the CDR3, the full variable domain is AAGVIQSPRHLIKEKRETATLKCYPIPRHDTVYWYQQGPGQDPQFLISFYEKMQSDKGSIPDRFSAQQFSDYHSELNMSSLELGDSALYFCASSLAHTNNEQFFGPGTRLTVL.